What follows are 8 T cell receptor beta chains derived from one specimen sequenced in a study of T-cell reconstitution after alpha-beta-depleted transplantation in children. Preparing the TCRbeta library involved the use of unique molecular identifiers. TCRdb used MiXCR to reprocess the PCR reads, holding one entry per CDR3 protein. Among about 490,000 distinct CDR3 sequences listed, 10% to 13% were seen once. The sequences come from PBMCs, collected before TCRalphabeta/CD19-depleted stem cell transplant. Every receptor here comes from a child under 10 years old with inherited bone marrow failure, due to receive a stem cell transplant.

The CDR3 loop reads CASSLAGAGGPPETQYF. The CDR3 DNA is TGCGCCAGCAGCTTGGCAGGGGCGGGAGGGCCTCCAGAGACCCAGTACTTC. The chain links TRBV5-1 to TRBJ2-5; TRBD2 aligns across 9 bases. CDR1 is SGHRS and CDR2 is YFSETQ in the germline V gene. The ends lost 0 bases at V and 4 bases at J; junction bases unmatched: 10. The CDR3 length is 17 residues.

This clonotype was detected many times. This chain connects TRBV4-1 to TRBJ2-2; 8 bases map to TRBD2. The CDR3 runs 21 residues. The junction had 18 bases not matched to a gene; V was cut back by 1 base and J by 2 bases. Germline V gene data show CDR1 as MGHRA and CDR2 as YSYEKL. The CDR3 sequence is CASSQARGNWGLDYNTGELFF. CDR3 coding DNA: TGCGCCAGCAGCCAAGCTCGAGGCAACTGGGGACTAGATTATAACACCGGGGAGCTGTTTTTT.

The chain links TRBV20-1 to TRBJ2-7; 7 nucleotides match TRBD2. Trimming cost V 7 bases and J 2 bases; bases outside gene matches: 8. The CDR3 has 13 residues. Germline V gives CDR1 DFQATT, CDR2 SNEGSKA (reference sequence). CDR3: CSVTSGEAYEQYF. The DNA for the CDR3 is TGCAGTGTTACCAGCGGGGAAGCCTACGAGCAGTACTTC.

This clonotype has at least ten counts. The J gene is TRBJ2-2, the V gene TRBV24-1; 7 bases fit TRBD2. Trimming removed 3 bases from V and 13 bases from J; junction bases left unmatched: 7. This CDR3 spans 13 amino acids. In germline, CDR1 is KGHDR, CDR2 SFDVKD. CDR3 bases: TGTGCCACCAGTGATCGTCCCGGGACTATGCTGTTTTTT. This translates into CATSDRPGTMLFF.

The CDR3, as DNA: TGCAGTGCTGACAGGGACAGCCATCTCTCTGGAAACACCATATATTTT. This codes for CSADRDSHLSGNTIYF. The chain links TRBV20-1 to TRBJ1-3; 7 bases are shared with TRBD1. The CDR3 runs to 16 residues. Looked up from germline, CDR1 is DFQATT and CDR2 is SNEGSKA (reference sequence). The V and J ends lost 5 bases and 0 bases, in that order; junction bases with no gene match: 10.

This clonotype was seen repeatedly, ten times or more. The chain carries TRBV5-6 and TRBJ2-4; D gene ambiguous. The CDR3 is 13 residues long. Germline V CDR1 and CDR2: SGHDT, YYEEEE. V gave up 1 base and J gave up 6 bases, with 8 bases separating them. The DNA for the CDR3 is TGTGCCAGCAGCTTGAGAAGGACAAACATTCAGTACTTC. Translation: CASSLRRTNIQYF.

This clonotype was observed at least ten times. The genes are TRBV5-1 and TRBJ2-5, with a possible D match to TRBD2 (6 bases). V was pared by 4 bases and J by 2 bases, with 15 bases between. The CDR3 is 15 residues long. The germline V gene has CDR1 SGHRS and CDR2 YFSETQ. The DNA of the CDR3 is TGCGCCAGCAGCCCGCGGGACCTCACTCAAGAGACCCAGTACTTC. Translating it yields CASSPRDLTQETQYF.

The J gene is TRBJ1-5, the V gene TRBV30; 7 bases align to TRBD1. CDR3 length: 14 amino acids. V gave up 3 bases and J gave up 2 bases; unmatched junction bases: 4. Germline CDR1 reads GTSNPN; CDR2 reads SVGIG (reference sequence). The CDR3 DNA reads as TGTGCCTGGAGCCCTGACAGGGGCAATCAGCCCCAGCATTTT. Translation: CAWSPDRGNQPQHF. Supplemented by reference TRBV30 and TRBJ1-5, the full variable domain reads SQTIHQWPATLVQPVGSPLSLECTVEGTSNPNLYWYRQAAGRGLQLLFYSVGIGQISSEVPQNLSASRPQDRQFILSSKKLLLSDSGFYLCAWSPDRGNQPQHFGDGTRLSIL.